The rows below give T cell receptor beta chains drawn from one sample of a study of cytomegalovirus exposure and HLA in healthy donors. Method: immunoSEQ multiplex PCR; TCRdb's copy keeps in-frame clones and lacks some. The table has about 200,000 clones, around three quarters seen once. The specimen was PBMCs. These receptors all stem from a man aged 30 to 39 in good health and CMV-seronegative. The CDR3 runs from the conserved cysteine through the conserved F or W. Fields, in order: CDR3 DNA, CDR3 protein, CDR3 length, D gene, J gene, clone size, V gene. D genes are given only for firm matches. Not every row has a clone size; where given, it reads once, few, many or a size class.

cdr3_nt: TGTGCCAGCAGCGTAGCTGCGGGAGTAAGCACAGATACGCAGTATTTT; cdr3_aa: CASSVAAGVSTDTQYF; cdr3_length: 16; d_call: TRBD2; j_call: TRBJ2-3; clone_size: once; v_call: TRBV9
cdr3_nt: TGTGCCAGTAGTATCGACTGGAATGAGCAGTTCTTC; cdr3_aa: CASSIDWNEQFF; cdr3_length: 12; d_call: NA; j_call: TRBJ2-1; clone_size: NA; v_call: TRBV19
cdr3_nt: TGTGCCAGCAGCTTAGACAGGGGGAAAGATACGCAGTATTTT; cdr3_aa: CASSLDRGKDTQYF; cdr3_length: 14; d_call: TRBD1; j_call: TRBJ2-3; clone_size: few; v_call: TRBV11-2
cdr3_nt: TGTGCCAGCAGCTTACTACTAGCGGGAGGGCTTAACTCGCAGTTCTTC; cdr3_aa: CASSLLLAGGLNSQFF; cdr3_length: 16; d_call: TRBD2; j_call: TRBJ2-1; clone_size: NA; v_call: TRBV14
cdr3_nt: TGTGCCAGCAGCCCAGTTGTGAACGAGCAGTACTTC; cdr3_aa: CASSPVVNEQYF; cdr3_length: 12; d_call: NA; j_call: TRBJ2-7; clone_size: NA; v_call: TRBV7-6
cdr3_nt: TGTGCCAGCAGCCCTTTAGCCCGACAGGGCTCCTACGAGCAGTACTTC; cdr3_aa: CASSPLARQGSYEQYF; cdr3_length: 16; d_call: TRBD1; j_call: TRBJ2-7; clone_size: NA; v_call: TRBV11-2
cdr3_nt: TGTGCCAGCAGTGAAGAGGCAGGTGGGACACAAAATGAAAAACTGTTTTTT; cdr3_aa: CASSEEAGGTQNEKLFF; cdr3_length: 17; d_call: NA; j_call: TRBJ1-4; clone_size: NA; v_call: TRBV6-1
cdr3_nt: TGTGCCAGCAGCGGCTTCCAGGGGTCCGCGGAGACCCAGTACTTC; cdr3_aa: CASSGFQGSAETQYF; cdr3_length: 15; d_call: NA; j_call: TRBJ2-5; clone_size: NA; v_call: TRBV11-1
cdr3_nt: TGTGCCAGCAGCCCCCCGGGACTAGCGGGATACGAGCAGTACTTC; cdr3_aa: CASSPPGLAGYEQYF; cdr3_length: 15; d_call: TRBD2; j_call: TRBJ2-7; clone_size: once; v_call: TRBV7-9
cdr3_nt: TGTGCCACCAGCAGCCGAGGGGGTTATGGCTACACCTTC; cdr3_aa: CATSSRGGYGYTF; cdr3_length: 13; d_call: NA; j_call: TRBJ1-2; clone_size: NA; v_call: TRBV15
cdr3_nt: TGTGCCAGCAGTGACGTCAAGCTAGCTCCCTCCCCCCTCTACGAGCAGTACTTC; cdr3_aa: CASSDVKLAPSPLYEQYF; cdr3_length: 18; d_call: NA; j_call: TRBJ2-7; clone_size: NA; v_call: TRBV6-4
cdr3_nt: TGTGCCAGCAGTTTGAGCGGGGGGGCCTACGAGCAGTACTTC; cdr3_aa: CASSLSGGAYEQYF; cdr3_length: 14; d_call: TRBD2; j_call: TRBJ2-7; clone_size: NA; v_call: TRBV28
cdr3_nt: TGTGCCACCAGCAGCAGAACCTACAATGAGCAGTTCTTC; cdr3_aa: CATSSRTYNEQFF; cdr3_length: 13; d_call: NA; j_call: TRBJ2-1; clone_size: NA; v_call: TRBV15
cdr3_nt: TGTGCCAGCAGCCCAATCGTCGGGGTATACAATGAGCAGTTCTTC; cdr3_aa: CASSPIVGVYNEQFF; cdr3_length: 15; d_call: NA; j_call: TRBJ2-1; clone_size: NA; v_call: TRBV11-2
cdr3_nt: TGTGCCAGCAGCCCGGGACTGGACTACAATGAGCAGTTCTTC; cdr3_aa: CASSPGLDYNEQFF; cdr3_length: 14; d_call: NA; j_call: TRBJ2-1; clone_size: NA; v_call: TRBV4-2
cdr3_nt: TGTGCCAGCAGCCGACGGGACTTCCCGAGGGAGACCCAGTACTTC; cdr3_aa: CASSRRDFPRETQYF; cdr3_length: 15; d_call: NA; j_call: TRBJ2-5; clone_size: NA; v_call: TRBV28
cdr3_nt: TGCGCCAGCAGCACCCCGGGACAGAACACTGAAGCTTTCTTT; cdr3_aa: CASSTPGQNTEAFF; cdr3_length: 14; d_call: NA; j_call: TRBJ1-1; clone_size: once; v_call: TRBV5-1
cdr3_nt: TGTGCCAGCAGTTGGTATAGAGGGGGAGGGCCGTCCGGGGAGCTGTTTTTT; cdr3_aa: CASSWYRGGGPSGELFF; cdr3_length: 17; d_call: NA; j_call: TRBJ2-2; clone_size: NA; v_call: TRBV27
cdr3_nt: TGTGCCAGCTCCCAGCTAACCGGGACTCCCTTTGGAGATGAGCAGTTCTTC; cdr3_aa: CASSQLTGTPFGDEQFF; cdr3_length: 17; d_call: NA; j_call: TRBJ2-1; clone_size: NA; v_call: TRBV18
cdr3_nt: TGTGCCAGCAGTGAAAAGGGAGCTCCCTATTTT; cdr3_aa: CASSEKGAPYF; cdr3_length: 11; d_call: NA; j_call: TRBJ2-3; clone_size: NA; v_call: TRBV25-1
cdr3_nt: TGCGCCAGCAGCCGTCAGGGGGACGACAATCAGCCCCAGCATTTT; cdr3_aa: CASSRQGDDNQPQHF; cdr3_length: 15; d_call: TRBD1; j_call: TRBJ1-5; clone_size: NA; v_call: TRBV4-1
cdr3_nt: TGTGCCTGGGCTTTGGAGGGAGGAGGCAATCAGCCCCAGCATTTT; cdr3_aa: CAWALEGGGNQPQHF; cdr3_length: 15; d_call: NA; j_call: TRBJ1-5; clone_size: once; v_call: TRBV30
cdr3_nt: TGTGCCTGGGGTGGGGGGCCCAACACTGAAGCTTTCTTT; cdr3_aa: CAWGGGPNTEAFF; cdr3_length: 13; d_call: NA; j_call: TRBJ1-1; clone_size: once; v_call: TRBV30
cdr3_nt: TGTGCCAGCAGCTTCGCCGGCCTAGGGGCAGATACGCAGTATTTT; cdr3_aa: CASSFAGLGADTQYF; cdr3_length: 15; d_call: NA; j_call: TRBJ2-3; clone_size: NA; v_call: TRBV5-4
cdr3_nt: TGTGCCAGCAGCTTAGGACTAGCGGGAACCTCAGATACGCAGTATTTT; cdr3_aa: CASSLGLAGTSDTQYF; cdr3_length: 16; d_call: TRBD2; j_call: TRBJ2-3; clone_size: NA; v_call: TRBV7-3
cdr3_nt: TGTGCCAGCAGCCAACTAGCGGGGAGCTCCTACAATGAGCAGTTCTTC; cdr3_aa: CASSQLAGSSYNEQFF; cdr3_length: 16; d_call: TRBD2; j_call: TRBJ2-1; clone_size: NA; v_call: TRBV14
cdr3_nt: TGTGCCAGCAGCCTGGACCCCGGGGGAAACACCATATATTTT; cdr3_aa: CASSLDPGGNTIYF; cdr3_length: 14; d_call: NA; j_call: TRBJ1-3; clone_size: NA; v_call: TRBV5-5
cdr3_nt: TGCGCCAGCAGCTTGACAGGGTTTAGCAATCAGCCCCAGCATTTT; cdr3_aa: CASSLTGFSNQPQHF; cdr3_length: 15; d_call: NA; j_call: TRBJ1-5; clone_size: NA; v_call: TRBV5-1
cdr3_nt: TGTGCCAGCAGTCCCTTGAGACTAGCGGGAGTTTACGAGCAGTACTTC; cdr3_aa: CASSPLRLAGVYEQYF; cdr3_length: 16; d_call: TRBD2; j_call: TRBJ2-7; clone_size: NA; v_call: TRBV28
cdr3_nt: TGTGCCAGCAGCTCGACTAGCTCCACGAGCTCCTACAATGAGCAGTTCTTC; cdr3_aa: CASSSTSSTSSYNEQFF; cdr3_length: 17; d_call: TRBD2; j_call: TRBJ2-1; clone_size: NA; v_call: TRBV27
cdr3_nt: TGTGCCAGCAGCCGGACAGGCGACAATGAGCAGTTCTTC; cdr3_aa: CASSRTGDNEQFF; cdr3_length: 13; d_call: TRBD1; j_call: TRBJ2-1; clone_size: once; v_call: TRBV11-2
cdr3_nt: TGTGCCAGCAGCTTAGCGCTCGGACCAGCGGACGAGCAGTACTTC; cdr3_aa: CASSLALGPADEQYF; cdr3_length: 15; d_call: NA; j_call: TRBJ2-7; clone_size: once; v_call: TRBV7-9
cdr3_nt: TGTGCCAGTAGAGGACTAGCGGGAGAGGTGACAGATACGCAGTATTTT; cdr3_aa: CASRGLAGEVTDTQYF; cdr3_length: 16; d_call: TRBD2; j_call: TRBJ2-3; clone_size: NA; v_call: TRBV19
cdr3_nt: TGCAGCGTGGGGGGTGGGTCTATGAACACTGAAGCTTTCTTT; cdr3_aa: CSVGGGSMNTEAFF; cdr3_length: 14; d_call: NA; j_call: TRBJ1-1; clone_size: NA; v_call: TRBV29-1
cdr3_nt: TGTGCCAGCAGCTTGACAGGGAACGAGCAGTACTTC; cdr3_aa: CASSLTGNEQYF; cdr3_length: 12; d_call: NA; j_call: TRBJ2-7; clone_size: once; v_call: TRBV5-6
cdr3_nt: TGTGCCAGCAGACCGCCGGGACAGGGTGCCACTGAAGCTTTCTTT; cdr3_aa: CASRPPGQGATEAFF; cdr3_length: 15; d_call: TRBD1; j_call: TRBJ1-1; clone_size: NA; v_call: TRBV27
cdr3_nt: TGCGCCAGCAGCCAACCAGGGGGTACGGAAAAACTGTTTTTT; cdr3_aa: CASSQPGGTEKLFF; cdr3_length: 14; d_call: TRBD1; j_call: TRBJ1-4; clone_size: NA; v_call: TRBV4-1
cdr3_nt: TGTGCCAGCAGTCCCGAGCCATCGTGGAGTCAGCCCCAGCATTTT; cdr3_aa: CASSPEPSWSQPQHF; cdr3_length: 15; d_call: NA; j_call: TRBJ1-5; clone_size: NA; v_call: TRBV27
cdr3_nt: TGTGCCAGCAGTCAGCAGGGGCTGGAACTTAAAGCTTTCTTT; cdr3_aa: CASSQQGLELKAFF; cdr3_length: 14; d_call: NA; j_call: TRBJ1-1; clone_size: NA; v_call: TRBV6-5
cdr3_nt: TGCGCCAGCAGCTTGGCGGCTAGCAACAATGAGCAGTTCTTC; cdr3_aa: CASSLAASNNEQFF; cdr3_length: 14; d_call: NA; j_call: TRBJ2-1; clone_size: NA; v_call: TRBV5-1
cdr3_nt: TGTGCCAGTAGCTCACAGTTAGCTAACTATGGCTACACCTTC; cdr3_aa: CASSSQLANYGYTF; cdr3_length: 14; d_call: NA; j_call: TRBJ1-2; clone_size: NA; v_call: TRBV19
cdr3_nt: TGCGCCAGCAGTTTTGTTTACAACAAAAACATTCAGTACTTC; cdr3_aa: CASSFVYNKNIQYF; cdr3_length: 14; d_call: NA; j_call: TRBJ2-4; clone_size: NA; v_call: TRBV4-1
cdr3_nt: TGTGCCATCAGTGAGGAGATGGTGGATGAGCAGTTCTTC; cdr3_aa: CAISEEMVDEQFF; cdr3_length: 13; d_call: NA; j_call: TRBJ2-1; clone_size: NA; v_call: TRBV10-3
cdr3_nt: TGTGCCAGCCTAGCGCGGATTAACACCGGGGAGCTGTTTTTT; cdr3_aa: CASLARINTGELFF; cdr3_length: 14; d_call: NA; j_call: TRBJ2-2; clone_size: NA; v_call: TRBV7-6
cdr3_nt: TGTGCCAGCAGCTCACTTCGGGAGAATCCCACAGATACGCAGTATTTT; cdr3_aa: CASSSLRENPTDTQYF; cdr3_length: 16; d_call: NA; j_call: TRBJ2-3; clone_size: NA; v_call: TRBV9
cdr3_nt: TGTGCCAGTAGTCCCGGGGGGGACACCGGGGAGCTGTTTTTT; cdr3_aa: CASSPGGDTGELFF; cdr3_length: 14; d_call: TRBD2; j_call: TRBJ2-2; clone_size: NA; v_call: TRBV19
cdr3_nt: TGTGCCAGCAGCTTGCCCTTCGGGCAGGGGGGGAACACTGAAGCTTTCTTT; cdr3_aa: CASSLPFGQGGNTEAFF; cdr3_length: 17; d_call: TRBD1; j_call: TRBJ1-1; clone_size: NA; v_call: TRBV7-9
cdr3_nt: TGTGCCAGCAACCTGGGGCTAGCGGGAGGGTTCACCGGGGAGCTGTTTTTT; cdr3_aa: CASNLGLAGGFTGELFF; cdr3_length: 17; d_call: TRBD2; j_call: TRBJ2-2; clone_size: once; v_call: TRBV7-2
cdr3_nt: TGTGCCAGCAGTCCAATGGGACTAGCGGGAGTAACATCCTACAATGAGCAGTTCTTC; cdr3_aa: CASSPMGLAGVTSYNEQFF; cdr3_length: 19; d_call: TRBD2; j_call: TRBJ2-1; clone_size: few; v_call: TRBV28
cdr3_nt: TGCGCCAGCAGTGAGACAGGGCTTTGGACCGGGGAGCTGTTTTTT; cdr3_aa: CASSETGLWTGELFF; cdr3_length: 15; d_call: NA; j_call: TRBJ2-2; clone_size: NA; v_call: TRBV10-1